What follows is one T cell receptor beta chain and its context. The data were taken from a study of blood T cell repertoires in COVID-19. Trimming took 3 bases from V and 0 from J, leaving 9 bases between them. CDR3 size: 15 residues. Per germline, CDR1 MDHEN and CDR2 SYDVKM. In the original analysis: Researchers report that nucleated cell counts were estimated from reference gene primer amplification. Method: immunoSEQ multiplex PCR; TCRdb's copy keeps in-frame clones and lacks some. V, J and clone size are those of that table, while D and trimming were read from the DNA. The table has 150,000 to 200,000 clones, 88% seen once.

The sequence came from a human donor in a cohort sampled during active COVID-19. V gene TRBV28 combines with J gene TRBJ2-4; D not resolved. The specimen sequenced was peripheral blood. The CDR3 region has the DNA TGTGCCAGCAGTTTCGGGTTACTAGCCAAAAACATTCAGTACTTC. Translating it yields CASSFGLLAKNIQYF.